The 23 T cell receptor beta chains given below trace back to one sample, sequenced in a study of Graves' ophthalmopathy and Graves' hyperthyroidism. Transcripts of RNA were the source for amplifying TCR beta CDR3 regions. An initial RT-PCR round employing HTBI primers preceded a second-round multiplex PCR. MiXCR, run by TCRdb on the multiplex PCR reads, gives a single entry per CDR3 protein. Among hundreds of thousands of distinct CDR3 sequences, roughly 21% were seen once, and the ten largest hold 2.5% to 3.5%. The sample was peripheral blood. Receptors originate from a woman in her late teens or twenties with stable Graves' hyperthyroidism.

This clonotype was counted only a few times. The chain recombines TRBV5-4 with TRBJ2-2; 14 bases are a match to TRBD2. V lost 3 bases to trimming and J lost 6 bases; unmatched junction nucleotides: 4. The germline CDR1 and CDR2 sequences are SGHNT and YYREEE (reference sequence). The CDR3 runs to 16 residues. The CDR3 sequence: CASSSGTSGSAGELFF. The CDR3 DNA reads as TGTGCCAGCAGCTCGGGGACTAGCGGGAGCGCCGGGGAGCTGTTTTTT.

This clonotype was recorded at least ten times. The chain carries TRBV4-1 and TRBJ2-7; maybe TRBD1 (6 bases). The V gene's germline CDR1 is MGHRA and CDR2 YSYEKL. V lost 3 bases and J lost 3, with 9 bases in between. CDR3 length: 13 amino acids. The DNA for the CDR3 is TGCGCCAGCAGCCAGGGGGCGAACTACGAGCAGTACTTC. This sequence encodes CASSQGANYEQYF.

This clonotype showed up many times. The rearrangement uses TRBV7-8 and TRBJ2-5, with D unresolved. The germline CDR1 and CDR2 sequences are SGHVS and FQNEAQ. V was cut by 5 bases and J by 1 base, with 11 bases left in between. The CDR3 totals 14 residues. Here the CDR3 DNA reads TGTGCCAGCAGCGTCAGACGGGTCCAAGAGACCCAGTACTTC. It yields the protein CASSVRRVQETQYF.

The chain recombines TRBV29-1 with TRBJ2-7, with TRBD1 identical over 7 bases. The CDR3 runs 11 residues. Trimming cost V 6 bases and J 6 bases; bases outside gene matches: 5. Germline loops: CDR1 SQVTM, CDR2 ANQGSEA. The CDR3 is CSVRRQGEQYF. As DNA, the CDR3 is TGCAGCGTCCGAAGACAGGGCGAGCAGTACTTC.

This clonotype was seen ten or more times. This chain links TRBV28 with TRBJ2-5, with no clear D. With 5 bases removed from V and 3 bases from J, the gap between germline ends came to 16 bases. Germline V lookup: CDR1 MDHEN, CDR2 SYDVKM. This CDR3 is built from 15 residues. This chain's CDR3 is CASSPLKAGEETQYF. CDR3 nucleotides: TGTGCCAGCAGTCCTCTTAAGGCAGGAGAAGAGACCCAGTACTTC.

J is TRBJ2-5 and V is TRBV6-9, with no clear D. CDR3 length equals 11 residues. Trimming took off 6 bases at V and 12 bases at J, with 14 bases between the two ends. The germline V gene has CDR1 MNHGY and CDR2 SVAAGI. The CDR3 loop is CASRLSLMEYF. CDR3 in DNA: TGTGCCAGCAGGTTATCTCTTATGGAGTACTTC.

This clonotype appeared many times. The chain has TRBV29-1 and TRBJ1-6, with D unresolved. From germline, CDR1 is SQVTM and CDR2 ANQGSEA. This CDR3 is built from 12 residues. V shed 4 bases and J shed 7 bases, with 8 bases lying between them. In DNA, the CDR3 is TGCAGCGTTGGGACGGACAATTCACCCCTCCACTTT. Amino acids: CSVGTDNSPLHF.

In DNA form, the CDR3 reads TGTGCCAGCAGTCCTACCCTCACAGGGATTGGGGCTGAAGCTTTCTTT. Translation gives CASSPTLTGIGAEAFF. The V call is TRBV12-3 or TRBV12-4, the J call TRBJ1-1; tentatively, D is TRBD1 (6 bases). The CDR3 runs 16 residues. With 5 bases removed from V and 6 bases from J, the gap between germline ends came to 22 bases.

In regard to this clonotype: A much larger clone differs from this one at a single base, so this may be a read error. V gene TRBV20-1 combines with J gene TRBJ2-7; D remains ambiguous. The length of the CDR3 is 14 residues. CDR1 DFQATT and CDR2 SNEGSKA come from the germline V gene (reference sequence). DNA for the CDR3: TGCAGTGTTAGAGACGGCAGAACCCCAGGAGAGCAGTACTTC. Its protein is CSVRDGRTPGEQYF.

The chain couples TRBV4-1 to TRBJ2-7; D assignment may be TRBD1 or TRBD2 (5 bases each). V was clipped by 1 base and J by 3 bases, with 10 bases between them. Germline V gene data show CDR1 as MGHRA and CDR2 as YSYEKL. CDR3 length: 14 amino acids. The CDR3 spells CASSQGRGGYEQYF. For the CDR3, the DNA is TGCGCCAGCAGCCAAGGACGTGGGGGCTACGAGCAGTACTTC.

This clonotype has a count of ten or more. V and J are TRBV25-1 and TRBJ1-1; 8 bases map to TRBD1. The CDR3 loop spans 13 amino acids. J was trimmed by 11 bases and V by 9 bases; bases with no gene match: 14. Per the germline V gene, CDR1 is MGHDK and CDR2 is SYGVNS. The CDR3 coding sequence is TGTGCCAGTAGCTTGGCAGGGGGCGTCAGGGCTTTCTTT. This sequence encodes CASSLAGGVRAFF. The complete variable domain, with remaining parts taken from reference TRBV25-1 and TRBJ1-1, reads EADIYQTPRYLVIGTGKKITLECSQTMGHDKMYWYQQDPGMELHLIHYSYGVNSTEKGDLSSESTVSRIRTEHFPLTLESARPSHTSQYLCASSLAGGVRAFFGQGTRLTVV.

This clonotype has a count of ten or more. In DNA, the CDR3 is TGTGCCAGCAGTCATCATCCAGCAGGCACGAACACCGGGGAGCTGTTTTTT. Protein sequence: CASSHHPAGTNTGELFF. V is TRBV28 and J is TRBJ2-2; D not resolved. Trimming took off 5 bases at V and 0 bases at J, with 16 bases between the two ends. Germline V CDR1 and CDR2: MDHEN, SYDVKM. This CDR3 is built from 17 residues. Full variable domain (rest looked up from reference TRBV28 and TRBJ2-2): DVKVTQSSRYLVKRTGEKVFLECVQDMDHENMFWYRQDPGLGLRLIYFSYDVKMKEKGDIPEGYSVSREKKERFSLILESASTNQTSMYLCASSHHPAGTNTGELFFGEGSRLTVL.

This clonotype has ten or more counts. The chain links TRBV6-2 or TRBV6-3 to TRBJ1-2, with 8 bases that match TRBD1. Trimming took 5 bases from V and 5 from J; bases not matched to a gene: 4. This CDR3 region has 13 residues. Per the germline V gene, CDR1 is MNHEY and CDR2 is SVGEGT. CDR3 sequence reads: CASSRTGLYGYTF. The CDR3 DNA reads as TGTGCCAGCAGTCGGACAGGGTTATATGGCTACACCTTC.

This clonotype was recorded at least ten times. The chain couples TRBV6-5 to TRBJ2-7; possible D gene TRBD2, 6 bases. V lost 4 bases and J 5 bases, leaving 12 bases between the germline ends. Germline CDR1 and CDR2: MNHEY and SVGAGI. This CDR3 has 13 amino acids. CDR3 nucleotide sequence: TGTGCCAGCAGTTGGCGGGAAGGAAACGAGCAGTACTTC. Amino acids: CASSWREGNEQYF.

There are many counts of this clonotype. The chain uses TRBV12-3 or TRBV12-4 and TRBJ1-1; TRBD1 might be the D (5 bases). Trimming shortened V by 3 bases and J by 5 bases, and 13 bases separated the two germline ends. The CDR3 totals 14 residues. In DNA form, the CDR3 reads TGTGCCAGCAGTTTTAGGAGCGGGACTACTGAAGCTTTCTTT. Its protein is CASSFRSGTTEAFF.

The genes are TRBV6-1 and TRBJ2-7; no reliable D call. The germline CDR1 and CDR2 sequences are MNHNS and SASEGT. CDR3 length: 15 residues. V lost 6 bases and J lost 6, with 21 bases in between. This CDR3 reads CASRGLHPFLLEQYF. The CDR3 DNA is TGTGCCAGCAGGGGGTTACACCCGTTCCTCCTCGAGCAGTACTTC.

The CDR3 DNA is TGTGCCAGCAGTTCCGGGGACAGGGTTAGGCGCACTGAAGCTTTCTTT. Protein: CASSSGDRVRRTEAFF. The genes are TRBV12-3 or TRBV12-4 and TRBJ1-1; 9 bases map to TRBD1. The V gene end was trimmed by 4 bases and the J gene end by 4 bases; junction bases not matched to a gene: 10. This CDR3 is built from 16 residues.

About this clonotype: A much larger clonotype is one base distant, so this may be a read error. The chain carries TRBV9 and TRBJ2-5, with a tentative D call TRBD1 (6 bases). The CDR3 consists of 14 residues. The germline V gene encodes CDR1 SGDLS and CDR2 YYNGEE. The CDR3 DNA reads TGTGCCAGCAGCGTAGGGATCAGGGGAGAGACCAAGTACTTC. Encoded protein: CASSVGIRGETKYF. The whole variable domain, remainder taken from reference TRBV9 and TRBJ2-5, is DSGVTQTPKHLITATGQRVTLRCSPRSGDLSVYWYQQSLDQGLQFLIQYYNGEERAKGNILERFSAQQFPDLHSELNLSSLELGDSALYFCASSVGIRGETKYFGPGTRLLVL.

The chain links TRBV12-3 or TRBV12-4 to TRBJ2-5, with D possibly TRBD2 on 7 matching bases. Deletions cut 6 bases from V and 3 bases from J, with 20 bases between. CDR3 length: 16 amino acids. The CDR3, as DNA: TGTGCCAGCAGGGCCCAAAATCCGGGGGGCGAAGAGACCCAGTACTTC. This encodes CASRAQNPGGEETQYF.

This clonotype was found many times. The gene calls are TRBV28 and TRBJ1-5; possible D gene TRBD1, 5 bases. Between the trimmed V and J ends, which lost 6 bases and 6 bases, there was a span of 15 bases. Germline V gene lookup returns CDR1 MDHEN and CDR2 SYDVKM. This CDR3 region has 14 residues. The CDR3 region has the DNA TGTGCCAGCAGGAAGGGAGGGGATAGTCAGCCCCAGCATTTT. Translating gives CASRKGGDSQPQHF.

At least ten counts were recorded for this clonotype. The V gene is TRBV2, the J gene TRBJ2-5; tentatively, D is TRBD2 (5 bases). CDR1 SNHLY and CDR2 FYNNEI come from the germline V gene. This CDR3 is built from 12 residues. Trimming removed 8 bases at V and 7 bases at J, with 14 bases between. The CDR3 protein is CASSRDGWTQYF. DNA for the CDR3: TGTGCCAGCTCCCGGGATGGATGGACCCAGTACTTC.

As to this clonotype: The junction differs from germline at one of its ends, possibly a read error. The V and J genes are TRBV7-2 and TRBJ2-4; D is uncertain. Germline assignment: CDR1 SGHTA and CDR2 FQGNSA. This CDR3 has 13 residues. CDR3 sequence reads: CASSITAGPLGIF. CDR3 nucleotide sequence: TGTGCCAGCAGCATAACTGCAGGACCCCTCGGTATCTTC.

This chain connects TRBV30 to TRBJ2-4; perhaps TRBD1 as D (5 bases). With 0 bases removed from V and 0 bases from J, the gap between germline ends came to 9 bases. CDR3 length: 15 residues. Looked up from germline, CDR1 is GTSNPN and CDR2 is SVGIG (reference sequence). CDR3 amino acids: CAWSVQALAKNIQYF. CDR3 nucleotide sequence: TGTGCCTGGAGTGTACAGGCCCTAGCCAAAAACATTCAGTACTTC.